This record covers a single TCR beta chain. Its target is not known. PCR replicates from unsorted PBMC used about 290 ng DNA, and this amount was some 31,000 T cell genomes. The table came from immunoSEQ multiplex PCR; TCRdb's copy has only in-frame clones and leaves some out. This table has hundreds of thousands of clones, approximately 80% appearing once. This sample was taken from a study of shared clonotypes between healthy human individuals. General study results and limits: Blood was the sole source, and tissue repertoires probably differ.

Trimming cost V 0 bases and J 0 bases, with 8 bases left between them. CDR1 MNHEY and CDR2 SVGAGI come from the germline V gene. The CDR3 covers 15 residues. The origin of this receptor is a woman in her 40s in good health. Some clones in this sample may be carry-over from other donors' samples. Sequencing input: PBMCs. This rearrangement joins TRBV6-5 to TRBJ1-1; D unclear. CDR3 DNA: TGTGCCAGCAGTTACTCTCAGGCAATGAACACTGAAGCTTTCTTT. Encoded protein: CASSYSQAMNTEAFF.